The clone carrying this T cell receptor (beta chain) was observed a few times. Its antigen remains unknown. The data derive from a study of cytomegalovirus exposure and HLA in healthy donors. Study results and limitations: Within an earlier analysis, most TCR beta V segments proved productive either about 87% or about 30% of the time. TCR beta chains numbering approximately 150 were designated cytomegalovirus-associated.

All the people who gave samples were healthy bone marrow donors. The PCR made use of 60 Vbeta and 13 Jbeta primers. Methods used by the authors: Later reanalysis found around 74 million unique TCR beta chains, roughly 9.9 million of them shared. The method was immunoSEQ multiplex PCR; TCRdb's version includes in-frame clones alone and lacks a portion of them. That table is the source of V, J and clone size, and D and trimming were worked out from the DNA. The data hold approximately 120,000 clones, with about 79% observed a single time. Germline CDR1 SEHNR, CDR2 FQNEAQ (reference sequence). Trimming removed 1 base from V and 4 bases from J, with 5 bases in between. This CDR3 has 13 residues.

The source of this sequence is a woman aged 45-65 years in good health and CMV-seronegative. Sequenced input: PBMCs. The J gene is TRBJ1-5, the V gene TRBV7-9; D remains unclear. Here the CDR3 reads CASSLDRNQPQHF. CDR3 bases: TGTGCCAGCAGCTTAGATCGGAATCAGCCCCAGCATTTT.